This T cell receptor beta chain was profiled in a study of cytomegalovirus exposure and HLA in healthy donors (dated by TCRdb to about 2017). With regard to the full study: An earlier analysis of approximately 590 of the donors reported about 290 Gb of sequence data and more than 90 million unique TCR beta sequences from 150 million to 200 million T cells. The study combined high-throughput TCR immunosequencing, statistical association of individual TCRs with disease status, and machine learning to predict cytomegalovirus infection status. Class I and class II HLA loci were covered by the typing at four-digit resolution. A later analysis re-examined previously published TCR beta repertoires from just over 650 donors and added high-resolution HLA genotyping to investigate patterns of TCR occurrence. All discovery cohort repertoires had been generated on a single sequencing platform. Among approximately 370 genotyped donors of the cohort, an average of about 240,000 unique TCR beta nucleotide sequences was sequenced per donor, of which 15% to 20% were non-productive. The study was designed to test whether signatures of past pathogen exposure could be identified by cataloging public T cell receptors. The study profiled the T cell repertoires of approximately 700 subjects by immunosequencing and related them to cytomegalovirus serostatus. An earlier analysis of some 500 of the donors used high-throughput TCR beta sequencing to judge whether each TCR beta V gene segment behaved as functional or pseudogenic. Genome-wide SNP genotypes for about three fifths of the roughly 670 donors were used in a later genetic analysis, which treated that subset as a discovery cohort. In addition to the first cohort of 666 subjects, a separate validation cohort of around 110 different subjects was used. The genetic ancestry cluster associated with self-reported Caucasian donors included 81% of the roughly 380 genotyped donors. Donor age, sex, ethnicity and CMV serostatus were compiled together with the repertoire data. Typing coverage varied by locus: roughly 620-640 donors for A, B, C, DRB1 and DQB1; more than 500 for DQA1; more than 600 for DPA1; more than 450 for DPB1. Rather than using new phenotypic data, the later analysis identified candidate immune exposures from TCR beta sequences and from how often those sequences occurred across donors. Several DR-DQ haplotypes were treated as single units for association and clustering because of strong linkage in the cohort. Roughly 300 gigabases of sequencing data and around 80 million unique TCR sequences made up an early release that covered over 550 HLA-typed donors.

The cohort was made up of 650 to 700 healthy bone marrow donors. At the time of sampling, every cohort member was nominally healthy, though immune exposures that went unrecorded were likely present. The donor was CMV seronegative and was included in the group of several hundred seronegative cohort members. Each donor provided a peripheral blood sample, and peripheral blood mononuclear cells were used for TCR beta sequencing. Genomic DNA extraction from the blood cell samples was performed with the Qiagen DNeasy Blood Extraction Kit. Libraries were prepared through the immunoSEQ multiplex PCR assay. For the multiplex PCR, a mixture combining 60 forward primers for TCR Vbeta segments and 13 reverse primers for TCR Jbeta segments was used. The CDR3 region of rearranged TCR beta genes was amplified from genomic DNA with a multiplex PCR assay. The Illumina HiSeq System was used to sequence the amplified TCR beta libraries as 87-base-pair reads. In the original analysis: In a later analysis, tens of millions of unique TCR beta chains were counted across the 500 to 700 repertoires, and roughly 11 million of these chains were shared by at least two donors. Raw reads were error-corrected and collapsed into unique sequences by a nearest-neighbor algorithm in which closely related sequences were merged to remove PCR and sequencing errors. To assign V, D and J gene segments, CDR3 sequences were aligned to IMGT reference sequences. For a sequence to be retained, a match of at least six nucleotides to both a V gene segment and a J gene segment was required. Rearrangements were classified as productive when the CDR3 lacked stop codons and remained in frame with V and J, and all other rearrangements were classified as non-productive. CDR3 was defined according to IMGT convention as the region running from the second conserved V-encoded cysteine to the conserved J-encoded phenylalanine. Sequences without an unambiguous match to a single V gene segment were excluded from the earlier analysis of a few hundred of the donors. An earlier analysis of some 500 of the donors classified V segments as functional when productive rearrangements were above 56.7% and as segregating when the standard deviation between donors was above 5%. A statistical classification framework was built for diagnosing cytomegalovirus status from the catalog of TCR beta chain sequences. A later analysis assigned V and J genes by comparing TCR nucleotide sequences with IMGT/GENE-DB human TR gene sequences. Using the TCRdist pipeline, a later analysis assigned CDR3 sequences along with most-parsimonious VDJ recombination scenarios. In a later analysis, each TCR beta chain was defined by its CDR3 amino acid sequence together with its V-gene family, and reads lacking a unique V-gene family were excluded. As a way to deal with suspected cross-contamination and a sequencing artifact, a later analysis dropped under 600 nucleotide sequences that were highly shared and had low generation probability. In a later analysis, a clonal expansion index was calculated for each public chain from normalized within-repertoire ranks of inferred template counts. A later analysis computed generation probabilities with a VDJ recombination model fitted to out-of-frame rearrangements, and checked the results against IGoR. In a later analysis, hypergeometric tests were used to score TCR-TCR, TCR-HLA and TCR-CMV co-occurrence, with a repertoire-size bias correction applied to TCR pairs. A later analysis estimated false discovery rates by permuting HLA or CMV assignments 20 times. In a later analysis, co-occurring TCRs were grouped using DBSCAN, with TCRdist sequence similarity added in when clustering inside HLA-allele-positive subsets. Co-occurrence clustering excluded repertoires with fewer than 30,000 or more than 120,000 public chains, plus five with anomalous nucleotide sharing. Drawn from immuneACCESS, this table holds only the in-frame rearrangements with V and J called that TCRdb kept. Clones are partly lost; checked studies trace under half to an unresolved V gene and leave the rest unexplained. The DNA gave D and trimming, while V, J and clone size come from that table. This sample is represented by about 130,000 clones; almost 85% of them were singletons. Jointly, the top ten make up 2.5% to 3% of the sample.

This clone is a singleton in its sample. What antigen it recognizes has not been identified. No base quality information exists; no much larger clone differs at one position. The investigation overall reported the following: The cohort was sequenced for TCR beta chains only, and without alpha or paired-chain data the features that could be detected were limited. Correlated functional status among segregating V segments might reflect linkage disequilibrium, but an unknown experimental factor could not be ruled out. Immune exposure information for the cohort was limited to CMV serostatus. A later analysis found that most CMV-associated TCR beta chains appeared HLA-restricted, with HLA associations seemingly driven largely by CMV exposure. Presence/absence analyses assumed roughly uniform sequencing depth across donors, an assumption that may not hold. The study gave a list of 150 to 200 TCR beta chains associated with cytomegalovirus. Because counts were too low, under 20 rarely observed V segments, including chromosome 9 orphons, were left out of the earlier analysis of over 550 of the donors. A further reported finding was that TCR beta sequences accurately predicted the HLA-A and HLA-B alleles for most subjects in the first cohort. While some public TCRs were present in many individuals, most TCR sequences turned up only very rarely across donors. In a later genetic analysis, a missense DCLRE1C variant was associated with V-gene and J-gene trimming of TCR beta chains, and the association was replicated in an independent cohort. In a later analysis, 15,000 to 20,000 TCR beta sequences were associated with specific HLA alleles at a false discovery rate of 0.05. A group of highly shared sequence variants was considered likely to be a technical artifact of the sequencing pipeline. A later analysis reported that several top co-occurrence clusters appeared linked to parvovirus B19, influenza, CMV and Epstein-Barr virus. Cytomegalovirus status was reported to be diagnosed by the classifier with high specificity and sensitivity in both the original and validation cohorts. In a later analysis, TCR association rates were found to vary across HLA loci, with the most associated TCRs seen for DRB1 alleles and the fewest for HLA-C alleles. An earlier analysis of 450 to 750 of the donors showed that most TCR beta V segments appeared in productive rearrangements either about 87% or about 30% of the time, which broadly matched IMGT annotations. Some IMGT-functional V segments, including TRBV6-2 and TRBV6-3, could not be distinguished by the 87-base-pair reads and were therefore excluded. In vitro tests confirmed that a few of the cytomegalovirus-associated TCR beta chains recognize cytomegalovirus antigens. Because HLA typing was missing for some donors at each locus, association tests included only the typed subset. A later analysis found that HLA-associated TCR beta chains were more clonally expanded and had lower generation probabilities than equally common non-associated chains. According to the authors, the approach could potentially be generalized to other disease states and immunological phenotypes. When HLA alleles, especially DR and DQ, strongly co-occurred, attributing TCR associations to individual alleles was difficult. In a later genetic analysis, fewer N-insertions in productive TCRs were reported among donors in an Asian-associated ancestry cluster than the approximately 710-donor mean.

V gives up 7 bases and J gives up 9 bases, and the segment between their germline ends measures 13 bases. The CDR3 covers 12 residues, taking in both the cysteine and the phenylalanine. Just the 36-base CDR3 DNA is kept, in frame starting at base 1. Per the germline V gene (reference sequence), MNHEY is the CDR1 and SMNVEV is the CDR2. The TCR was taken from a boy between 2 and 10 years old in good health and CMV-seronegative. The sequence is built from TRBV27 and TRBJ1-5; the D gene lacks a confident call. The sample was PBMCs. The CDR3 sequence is CASTNLEGPQHF. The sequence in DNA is TGTGCCAGCACTAATCTAGAGGGGCCCCAGCATTTT.